This T cell receptor (beta chain) derives from a study of blood T cell repertoires in COVID-19 (dated by TCRdb to about 2020). About the investigation overall: The collaborator samples originated in the United States, Italy and Spain and spanned the acute and convalescent phases of COVID-19. A freely available public database, intended as a resource for researchers studying the immune response to SARS-CoV-2, is where the repertoires were released. The material from the prospective study consisted of cDNA or gDNA derived from T cells, B-cell-depleted T cells, or PBMCs. Where HLA class I and class II types were available, the types were taken from metadata supplied by the sample provider, not from assay-based typing. Sample metadata almost always included a de-identified subject ID, COVID-19 status, age in years and sex. Deeply sampled blood TCRbeta repertoires from subjects exposed to, actively infected with, or recovered from COVID-19 were included in the dataset. The samples were drawn from the first 160 participants of the ongoing ImmuneRACE study and from some 1,300 subjects provided by 6 global collaborators. Broad study findings and their caveats: The amount of clinical and demographic metadata varied by source and participant and was provided uncurated.

The immunoSEQ Assay, a bias-controlled multiplex PCR, was used to amplify TCRbeta CDR3 regions from genomic DNA. Per the original workflow: Nucleated cell counts per sample were estimated from amplification of reference gene primers within the assay. To quantify the absolute abundance of each unique TCRbeta CDR3 rearrangement, sequence reads were collapsed and filtered. For each sample, productive Simpson clonality was calculated as the square root of Simpson's diversity index across productive rearrangements. The immuneACCESS repertoire file appears here via TCRdb, limited to in-frame rearrangements. These files lack a portion of the clones; in checked studies, under half of the deficit traces to unresolved V genes, and the cause of the others is not known. V and J calls and clone size follow that table, whereas D and trimming were derived from the DNA. The sample table shows around 180,000 clones, and approximately 90% are seen once. The ten largest clonotypes hold 4% to 5.5% of the sample.

Concerning this clone: No antigen is known for it. The sample holds no much larger clone one base away, and base qualities are not on file. Other nucleotide sequences in the sample specify the same CDR3.

Measured from the cysteine to the phenylalanine, the CDR3 is 16 residues long. Only the CDR3 region is kept as DNA, spanning 48 bases read in frame from base 1. The V and J ends are trimmed by 0 bases and 0 bases, leaving 10 bases between them. According to the germline V gene, CDR1 reads SGHRS and CDR2 reads YFSETQ. Whole blood was collected in K2EDTA tubes by collaborating institutions according to the institutions' own protocols. For TCRbeta analysis, collaborators shipped samples as frozen whole blood, isolated PBMCs, or DNA extracted from either of those sample types. Sequencing was done on a sample of peripheral blood. The receptor chain draws on TRBV5-1 and TRBJ2-1; TRBD2 is perhaps the D gene, given 6 matching bases. This sequence was found in a human donor in a cohort sampled during active COVID-19. In nucleotide form, the sequence is TGCGCCAGCAGCTTGGGGGCGGGAAGCTCCTACAATGAGCAGTTCTTC. This sequence encodes CASSLGAGSSYNEQFF.